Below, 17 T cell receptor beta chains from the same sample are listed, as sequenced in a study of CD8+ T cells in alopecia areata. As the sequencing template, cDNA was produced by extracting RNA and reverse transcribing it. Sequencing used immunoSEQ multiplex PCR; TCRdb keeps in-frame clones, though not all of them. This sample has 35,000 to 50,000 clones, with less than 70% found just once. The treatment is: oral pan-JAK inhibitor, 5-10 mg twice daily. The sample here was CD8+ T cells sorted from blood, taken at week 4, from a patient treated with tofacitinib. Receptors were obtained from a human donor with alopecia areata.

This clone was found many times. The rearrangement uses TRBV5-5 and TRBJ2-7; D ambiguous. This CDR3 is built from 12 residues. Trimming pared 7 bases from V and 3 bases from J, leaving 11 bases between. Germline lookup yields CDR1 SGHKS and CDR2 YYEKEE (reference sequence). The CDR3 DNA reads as TGTGCCAGCCGCCGATCAGACTACGAGCAGTACTTC. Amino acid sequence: CASRRSDYEQYF.

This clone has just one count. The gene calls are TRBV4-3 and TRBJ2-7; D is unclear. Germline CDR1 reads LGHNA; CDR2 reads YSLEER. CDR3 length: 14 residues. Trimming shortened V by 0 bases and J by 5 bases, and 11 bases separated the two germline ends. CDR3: CASSQDTDLDEQYF. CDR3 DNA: TGCGCCAGCAGCCAAGATACGGATTTGGACGAGCAGTACTTC.

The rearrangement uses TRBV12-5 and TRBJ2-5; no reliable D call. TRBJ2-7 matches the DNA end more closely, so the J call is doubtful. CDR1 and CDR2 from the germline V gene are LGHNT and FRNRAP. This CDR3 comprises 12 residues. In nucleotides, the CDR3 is TGTGCTAGTGGTTTGGTGAGCTACGAGCAGTACTTC. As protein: CASGLVSYEQYF.

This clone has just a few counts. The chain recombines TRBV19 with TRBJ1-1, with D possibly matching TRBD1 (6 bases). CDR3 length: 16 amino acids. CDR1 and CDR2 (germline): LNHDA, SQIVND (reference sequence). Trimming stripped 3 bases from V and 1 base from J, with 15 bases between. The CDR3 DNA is TGTGCCAGTAGTATTGACGTATGGGGGGCGAACACTGAAGCTTTCTTT. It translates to CASSIDVWGANTEAFF.

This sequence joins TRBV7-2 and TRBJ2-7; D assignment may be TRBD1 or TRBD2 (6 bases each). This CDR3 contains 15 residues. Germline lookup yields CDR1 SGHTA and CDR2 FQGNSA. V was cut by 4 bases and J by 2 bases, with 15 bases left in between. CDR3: CASSSGGAVTYEQYF. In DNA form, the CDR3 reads TGTGCCAGCAGCTCCGGGGGCGCCGTTACCTACGAGCAGTACTTC.

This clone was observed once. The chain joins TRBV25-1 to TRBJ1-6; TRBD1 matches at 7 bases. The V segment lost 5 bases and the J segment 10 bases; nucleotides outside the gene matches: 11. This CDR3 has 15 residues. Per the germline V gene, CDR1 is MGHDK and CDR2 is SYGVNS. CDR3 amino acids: CASSYRGDMGSPLHF. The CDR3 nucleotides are TGTGCCAGCAGTTACAGGGGTGACATGGGGTCACCCCTCCACTTT.

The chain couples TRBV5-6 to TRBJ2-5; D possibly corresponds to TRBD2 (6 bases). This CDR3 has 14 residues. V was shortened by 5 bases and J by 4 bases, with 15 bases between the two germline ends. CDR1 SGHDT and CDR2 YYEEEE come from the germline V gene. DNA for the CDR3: TGTGCCAGCAGTACGGCAAGCGGGCGAGAGACCCAGTACTTC. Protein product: CASSTASGRETQYF.

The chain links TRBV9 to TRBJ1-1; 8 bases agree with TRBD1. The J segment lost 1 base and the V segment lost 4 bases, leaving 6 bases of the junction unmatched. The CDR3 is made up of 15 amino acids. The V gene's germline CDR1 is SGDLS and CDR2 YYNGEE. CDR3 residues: CASSSSGTGNTEAFF. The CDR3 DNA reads TGTGCCAGCAGCTCCTCCGGGACAGGGAACACTGAAGCTTTCTTT.

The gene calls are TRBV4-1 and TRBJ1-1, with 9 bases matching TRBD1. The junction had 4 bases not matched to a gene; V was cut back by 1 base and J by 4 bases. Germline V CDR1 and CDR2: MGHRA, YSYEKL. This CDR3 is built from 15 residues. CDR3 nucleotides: TGCGCCAGCAGCCAAGGTCTGACAGGGGGCACTGAAGCTTTCTTT. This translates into CASSQGLTGGTEAFF.

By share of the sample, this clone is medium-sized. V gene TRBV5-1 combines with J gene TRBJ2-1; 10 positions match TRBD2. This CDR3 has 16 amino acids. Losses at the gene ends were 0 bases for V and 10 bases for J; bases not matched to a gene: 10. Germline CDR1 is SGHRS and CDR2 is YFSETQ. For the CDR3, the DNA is TGCGCCAGCAGCTTGGCGCTAGCGGGGGCCGCAGAAGAGCAGTTCTTC. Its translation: CASSLALAGAAEEQFF.

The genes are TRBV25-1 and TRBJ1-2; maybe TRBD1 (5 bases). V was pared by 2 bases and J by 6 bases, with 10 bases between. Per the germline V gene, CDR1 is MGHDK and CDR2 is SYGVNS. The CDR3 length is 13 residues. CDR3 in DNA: TGTGCCAGCAGTGAACAGGGATTCGATGGCTACACCTTC. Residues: CASSEQGFDGYTF.

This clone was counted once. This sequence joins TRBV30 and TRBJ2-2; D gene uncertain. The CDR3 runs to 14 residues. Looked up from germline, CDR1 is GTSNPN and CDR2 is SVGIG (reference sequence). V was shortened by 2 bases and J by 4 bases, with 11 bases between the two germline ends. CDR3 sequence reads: CAWSKGSSTGELFF. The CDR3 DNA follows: TGTGCCTGGAGTAAAGGGTCTAGCACCGGGGAGCTGTTTTTT.

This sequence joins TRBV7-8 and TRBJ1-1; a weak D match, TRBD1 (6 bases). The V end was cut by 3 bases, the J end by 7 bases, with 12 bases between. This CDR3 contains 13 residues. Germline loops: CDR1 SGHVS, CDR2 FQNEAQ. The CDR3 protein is CASSFTGTFEAFF. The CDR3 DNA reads TGTGCCAGCAGCTTTACAGGGACCTTTGAAGCTTTCTTT.

CDR3 protein: CASSLLRDGFYEQYF. CDR3 coding DNA: TGTGCCAGCAGCTTGCTCCGGGACGGATTCTACGAGCAGTACTTC. The chain couples TRBV5-6 to TRBJ2-7; D could derive from TRBD1 or TRBD2 (5 bases each). CDR3 size: 15 residues. Germline-derived CDR1 and CDR2 are SGHDT and YYEEEE. Trimming stripped 1 base from V and 3 bases from J, with 14 bases between.

CDR3 nucleotides: TGCAGCGTATCTTCTAGCACTAGCACAGATACGCAGTATTTT. Translating it yields CSVSSSTSTDTQYF. The chain combines TRBV29-1 with TRBJ2-3; D might be TRBD2 (5 bases). V gave up 6 bases and J gave up 0 bases, with 13 bases separating them. This CDR3 region has 14 residues. Germline loops: CDR1 SQVTM, CDR2 ANQGSEA.

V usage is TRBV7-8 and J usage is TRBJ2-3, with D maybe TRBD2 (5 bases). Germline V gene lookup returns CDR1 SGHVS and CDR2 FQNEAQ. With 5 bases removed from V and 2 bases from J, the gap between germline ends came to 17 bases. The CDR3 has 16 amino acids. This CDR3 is CASSLGRVWTTDTQYF. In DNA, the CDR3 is TGTGCCAGCAGCCTCGGGCGGGTTTGGACCACAGATACGCAGTATTTT.

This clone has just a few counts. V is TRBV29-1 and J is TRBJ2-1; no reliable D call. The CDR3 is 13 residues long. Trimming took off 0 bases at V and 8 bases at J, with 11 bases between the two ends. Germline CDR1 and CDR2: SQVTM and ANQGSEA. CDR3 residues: CSVEDRVVYEQFF. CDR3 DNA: TGCAGCGTTGAAGATCGTGTGGTGTATGAGCAGTTCTTC.